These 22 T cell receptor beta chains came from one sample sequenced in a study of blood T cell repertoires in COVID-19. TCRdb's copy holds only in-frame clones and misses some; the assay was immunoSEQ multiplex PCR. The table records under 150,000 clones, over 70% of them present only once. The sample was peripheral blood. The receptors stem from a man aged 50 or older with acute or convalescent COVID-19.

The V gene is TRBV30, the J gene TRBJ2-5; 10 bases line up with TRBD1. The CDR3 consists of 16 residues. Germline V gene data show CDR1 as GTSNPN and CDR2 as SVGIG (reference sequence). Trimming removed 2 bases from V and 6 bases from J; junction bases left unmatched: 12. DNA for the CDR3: TGTGCCTGGAGTCCCCACTGGACAGGGGGGGGAAAGACCCAGTACTTC. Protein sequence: CAWSPHWTGGGKTQYF.

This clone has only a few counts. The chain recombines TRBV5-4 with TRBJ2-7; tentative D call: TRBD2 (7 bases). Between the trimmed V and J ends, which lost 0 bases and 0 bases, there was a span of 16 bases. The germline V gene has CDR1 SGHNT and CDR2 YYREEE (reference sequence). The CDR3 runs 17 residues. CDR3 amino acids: CASSLGGGAQSSYEQYV. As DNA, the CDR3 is TGTGCCAGCAGCTTGGGAGGGGGGGCCCAGAGCTCCTACGAGCAGTACGTC.

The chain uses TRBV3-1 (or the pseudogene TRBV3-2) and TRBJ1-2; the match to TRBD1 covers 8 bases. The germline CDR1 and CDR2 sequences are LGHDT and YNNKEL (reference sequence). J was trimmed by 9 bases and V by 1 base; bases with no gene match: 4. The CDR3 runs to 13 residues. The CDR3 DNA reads TGTGCCAGCAGCCAAGGGACAGGGATAAGCTACACCTTC. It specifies CASSQGTGISYTF.

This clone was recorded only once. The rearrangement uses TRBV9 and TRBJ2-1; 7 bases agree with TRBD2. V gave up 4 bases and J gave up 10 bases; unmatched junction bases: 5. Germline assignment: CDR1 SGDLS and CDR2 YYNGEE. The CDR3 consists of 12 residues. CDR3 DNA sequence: TGTGCCAGCAGCATACTGGGAGGGGAGCAGTTCTTC. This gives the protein CASSILGGEQFF. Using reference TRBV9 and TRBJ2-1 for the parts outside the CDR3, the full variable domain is DSGVTQTPKHLITATGQRVTLRCSPRSGDLSVYWYQQSLDQGLQFLIQYYNGEERAKGNILERFSAQQFPDLHSELNLSSLELGDSALYFCASSILGGEQFFGPGTRLTVL.

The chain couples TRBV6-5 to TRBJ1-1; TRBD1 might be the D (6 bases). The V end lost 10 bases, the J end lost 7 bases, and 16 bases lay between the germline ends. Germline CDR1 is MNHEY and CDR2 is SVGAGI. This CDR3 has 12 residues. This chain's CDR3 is CATDTTGNEAFF. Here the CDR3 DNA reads TGTGCCACCGACACCACAGGGAATGAAGCTTTCTTT.

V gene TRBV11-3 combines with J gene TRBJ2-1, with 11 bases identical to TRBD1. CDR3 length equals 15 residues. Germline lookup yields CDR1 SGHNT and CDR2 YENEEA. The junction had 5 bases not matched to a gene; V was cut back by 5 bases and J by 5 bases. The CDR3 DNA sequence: TGTGCCAGCAGCCTGAGGGACAGGGGGGACAATGAGCAGTTCTTC. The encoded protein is CASSLRDRGDNEQFF.

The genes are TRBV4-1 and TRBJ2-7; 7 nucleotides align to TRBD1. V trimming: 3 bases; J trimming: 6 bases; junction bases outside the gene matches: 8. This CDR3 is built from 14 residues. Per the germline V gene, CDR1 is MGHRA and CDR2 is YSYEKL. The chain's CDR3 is CASSQLDREREQYF. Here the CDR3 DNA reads TGCGCCAGCAGCCAGCTCGACAGGGAACGCGAGCAGTACTTC.

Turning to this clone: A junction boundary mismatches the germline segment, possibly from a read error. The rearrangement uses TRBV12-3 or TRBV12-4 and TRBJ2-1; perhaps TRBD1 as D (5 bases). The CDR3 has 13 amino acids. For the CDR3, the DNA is TGTGCCAGCAGCTCCCGCAGGACATCCCGACCAGTCTTC. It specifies CASSSRRTSRPVF.

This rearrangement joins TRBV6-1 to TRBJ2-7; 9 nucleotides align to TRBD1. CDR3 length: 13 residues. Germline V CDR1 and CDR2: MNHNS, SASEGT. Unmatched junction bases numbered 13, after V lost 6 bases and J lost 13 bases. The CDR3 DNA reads TGTGCCAGCAGAAATTTTGCCGGGACAGGGATTTACTTC. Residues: CASRNFAGTGIYF.

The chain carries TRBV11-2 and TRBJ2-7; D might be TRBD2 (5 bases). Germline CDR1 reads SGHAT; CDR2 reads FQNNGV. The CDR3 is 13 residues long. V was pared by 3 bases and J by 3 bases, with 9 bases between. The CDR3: CASSFGDYYEQYV. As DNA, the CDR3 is TGTGCCAGCAGCTTCGGGGATTACTACGAGCAGTACGTC.

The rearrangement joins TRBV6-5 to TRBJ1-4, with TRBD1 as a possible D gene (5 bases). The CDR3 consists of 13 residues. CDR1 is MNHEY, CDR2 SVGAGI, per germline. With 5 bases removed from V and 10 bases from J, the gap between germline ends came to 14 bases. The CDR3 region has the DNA TGTGCCAGCAGTCCTCAGGGTTTCGGAAAACTGTTTTTT. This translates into CASSPQGFGKLFF.

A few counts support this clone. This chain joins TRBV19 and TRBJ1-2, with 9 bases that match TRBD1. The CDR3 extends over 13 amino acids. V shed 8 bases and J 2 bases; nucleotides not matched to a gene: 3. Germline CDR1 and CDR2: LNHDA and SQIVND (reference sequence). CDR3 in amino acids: CASSDRGNYGYTF. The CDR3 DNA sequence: TGTGCCAGTTCGGACAGGGGAAACTATGGCTACACCTTC.

In DNA form, the CDR3 reads TGTGCCAGCAGTGCAAATCGACAGGGCCTTTATGGCTACACCTTC. Encoded protein: CASSANRQGLYGYTF. The gene calls are TRBV27 and TRBJ1-2; 7 bases are shared with TRBD1. V was pared by 5 bases and J by 5 bases, with 11 bases of the junction left unmatched. Per germline, CDR1 MNHEY and CDR2 SMNVEV (reference sequence). The CDR3 contains 15 residues.

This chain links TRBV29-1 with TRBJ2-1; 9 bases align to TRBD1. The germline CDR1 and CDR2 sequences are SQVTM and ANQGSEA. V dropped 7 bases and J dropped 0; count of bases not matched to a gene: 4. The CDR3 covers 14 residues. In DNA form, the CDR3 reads TGCAGCGCTCCGGGACAGGGCTCCTACAATGAGCAGTTCTTC. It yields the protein CSAPGQGSYNEQFF.

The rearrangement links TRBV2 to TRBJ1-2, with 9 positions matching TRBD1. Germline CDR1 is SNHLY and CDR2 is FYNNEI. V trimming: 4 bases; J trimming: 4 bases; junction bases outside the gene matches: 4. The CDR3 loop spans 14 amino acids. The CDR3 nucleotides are TGTGCCAGCAGTGGGGACAGGGCCGGCTATGGCTACACCTTC. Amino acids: CASSGDRAGYGYTF.

The CDR3 is CASSSQGFTQYF. The CDR3 coding sequence is TGTGCCAGCAGCTCCCAGGGATTTACGCAGTATTTT. The rearrangement uses TRBV12-3 or TRBV12-4 and TRBJ2-3; maybe TRBD1 (5 bases). The CDR3 has 12 amino acids. V gave up 6 bases and J gave up 8 bases, with 12 bases separating them.

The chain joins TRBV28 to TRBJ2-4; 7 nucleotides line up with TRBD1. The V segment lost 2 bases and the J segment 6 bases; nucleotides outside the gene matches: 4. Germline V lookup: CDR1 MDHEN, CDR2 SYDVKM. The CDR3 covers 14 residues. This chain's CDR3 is CASSLTQGSNIQYF. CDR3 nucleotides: TGTGCCAGCAGTTTAACACAGGGGTCAAACATTCAGTACTTC.

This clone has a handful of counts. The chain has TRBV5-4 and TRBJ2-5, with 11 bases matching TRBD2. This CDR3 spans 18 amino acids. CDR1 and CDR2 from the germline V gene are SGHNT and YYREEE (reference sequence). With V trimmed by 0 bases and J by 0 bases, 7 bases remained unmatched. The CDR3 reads CASSLALLAGDNQETQYF. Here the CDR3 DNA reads TGTGCCAGCAGCTTGGCCTTACTAGCGGGGGACAACCAAGAGACCCAGTACTTC.

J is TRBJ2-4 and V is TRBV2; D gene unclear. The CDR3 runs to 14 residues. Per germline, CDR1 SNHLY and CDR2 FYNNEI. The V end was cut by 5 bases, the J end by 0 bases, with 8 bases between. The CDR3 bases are TGTGCCAGCAGTCGGTTAGAAGCCAAAAACATTCAGTACTTC. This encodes CASSRLEAKNIQYF.

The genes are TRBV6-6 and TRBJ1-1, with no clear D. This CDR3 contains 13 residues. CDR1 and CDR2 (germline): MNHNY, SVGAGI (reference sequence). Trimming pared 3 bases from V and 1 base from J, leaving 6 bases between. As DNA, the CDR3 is TGTGCCAGCAGTTATGGAGGGAACACTGAAGCTTTCTTT. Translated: CASSYGGNTEAFF.

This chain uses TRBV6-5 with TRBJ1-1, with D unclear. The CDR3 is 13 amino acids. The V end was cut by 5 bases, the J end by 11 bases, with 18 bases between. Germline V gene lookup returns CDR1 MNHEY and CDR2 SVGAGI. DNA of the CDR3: TGTGCCAGCAGTACGGGTAGGAGCTCGTGGGCTTTCTTT. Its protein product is CASSTGRSSWAFF.

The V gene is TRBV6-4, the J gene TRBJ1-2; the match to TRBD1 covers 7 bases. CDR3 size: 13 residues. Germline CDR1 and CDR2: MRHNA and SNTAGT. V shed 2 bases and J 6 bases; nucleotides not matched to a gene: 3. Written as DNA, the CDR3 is TGTGCCAGCAGTGACCGCAGGGGGAATGGCTACACCTTC. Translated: CASSDRRGNGYTF.